This paragraph reports one TCR beta chain. Its matching antigen is unknown. Generated by immunoSEQ multiplex PCR, the TCRdb table keeps only in-frame clones and is missing some. This repertoire shows around 530,000 clones, around three quarters found once; its top ten account for about 12%. None of the donors, who were healthy HIV-negative adults, had recently had acute infections or vaccinations. Among the donors, all were Caucasian adults who lived in Nashville, Tennessee. This specimen comes from a study of shared clonotypes between healthy human individuals. Study-level information: Donors consisted of two women and three men between 18 and 49. Study observations and caveats: In having few donors, the study represented limited genetic and exposure-history diversity.

V was trimmed by 4 bases and J by 8 bases, leaving 18 bases between them. The germline CDR1 and CDR2 sequences are SGHKS and YYEKEE (reference sequence). The CDR3 sequence is 15 residues long. The receptor's source is a woman aged 40 to 50 in good health. Some clones in this sample may be carry-over from other donors' samples. This chain links TRBV5-5 with TRBJ1-4; a possible D gene is TRBD1 (5 bases). The sequencing sample was made of PBMCs. The CDR3 region has the DNA TGTGCCAGCAGCATGGGACGACTGGGGCCAGAAAAACTGTTTTTT. It encodes CASSMGRLGPEKLFF.